This TCR beta chain was sequenced during a study of blood T cell repertoires in COVID-19. Study information: Acute-phase and convalescent COVID-19 samples originated in the United States, Italy and Spain.

Assay: immunoSEQ multiplex PCR; the TCRdb copy retains only in-frame clones and omits some. The sample contains 200,000 to 250,000 clones, approximately 89% of which appear only once. The CDR3 is 11 amino acids. V was pared by 3 bases and J by 15 bases, with 5 bases of the junction left unmatched. In germline, CDR1 is DFQATT, CDR2 SNEGSKA (reference sequence). The J gene is TRBJ1-5, the V gene TRBV20-1, with 10 bases that match TRBD1. The sequence derives from a young woman who had been exposed to COVID-19. The specimen was PBMCs or T cells enriched from blood (not recorded which). The CDR3 DNA is TGCAGTGCTAGTGGGGACAGGGGAAGGCATTTT. It specifies CSASGDRGRHF.